This T cell receptor (beta chain) originates from a study of prognosis after radiotherapy for stage I lung cancer. TCR beta CDR3 amplification from genomic DNA was performed by two-round multiplex PCR. Gene-specific primers for each TRBV and TRBJ gene drove first-round PCR. TCRdb processed the multiplex PCR reads anew with MiXCR; each CDR3 protein has one entry. This repertoire shows roughly 38,000 distinct CDR3 sequences, 24% found once; its top ten account for less than 30%. At least ten counts were recorded for this clonotype. The sample was PBMCs, taken before or after stereotactic body radiation therapy (not recorded which). The clonotype comes from a donor of 50 years or more with non-small cell lung cancer.

The DNA of the CDR3 is TGTGCCACCAGTGAGGGATACAATGAGCAGTTCTTC. This encodes CATSEGYNEQFF. The chain links TRBV24-1 to TRBJ2-1, with D unclear. V lost 4 bases and J lost 4, with 4 bases in between. Germline CDR1 and CDR2: KGHDR and SFDVKD. The CDR3 spans 12 residues.